One and the same sample provided the 6 T cell receptor beta chains below, sequenced in a study of neurological immune-mediated disorders. TCRdb passed the 5' RACE reads through MiXCR, listing each CDR3 protein once. The sample carries tens of thousands of distinct CDR3 sequences, 5.2% recorded once. Sequencing used PBMCs. These receptors were obtained from a young man with multiple sclerosis.

At least ten counts were recorded for this clonotype. With a much larger clone just one base away, this may be a read error. The rearrangement links TRBV10-3 to TRBJ1-2, with D unresolved. CDR1 ENHRY and CDR2 SYGVKD come from the germline V gene. Trimming pared 2 bases from V and 7 bases from J, leaving 20 bases between. The CDR3 is 16 amino acids. CDR3: CAISEAQLTTRAGYTF. CDR3 bases: TGTGCCATCAGTGAGGCCCAGCTAACAACGCGGGCTGGCTACACCTTC.

This clonotype occurred many times. CDR3: CASSFHGAYNEQFF. CDR3 in DNA: TGTGCCAGCAGCTTCCACGGAGCTTACAATGAGCAGTTCTTC. V usage is TRBV7-3 and J usage is TRBJ2-1, with D uncertain. V lost 3 bases, J lost 4 bases, and 10 bases lay in between. CDR3 size: 14 residues. Germline V gene lookup returns CDR1 SGHTA and CDR2 FQGTGA.

This clonotype has ten or more counts. The CDR3 sequence is CASAGTAPTNYNSPLHF. The CDR3 DNA is TGTGCCAGTGCCGGGACAGCTCCTACCAACTATAATTCACCCCTCCACTTT. V usage is TRBV27 and J usage is TRBJ1-6; 7 bases map to TRBD1. Germline-derived CDR1 and CDR2 are MNHEY and SMNVEV (reference sequence). Losses at the gene ends were 9 bases for V and 3 bases for J; bases not matched to a gene: 14. This CDR3 has 17 residues.

This clonotype was counted at least ten times. The gene calls are TRBV20-1 and TRBJ1-5; D is possibly TRBD1 (5 bases). CDR1 and CDR2 (germline): DFQATT, SNEGSKA (reference sequence). Between the trimmed V and J ends, which lost 6 bases and 4 bases, there was a span of 13 bases. The CDR3 has 13 amino acids. In DNA, the CDR3 is TGCAGTGCCTCGGGGGGGGTGAATCAGCCCCAGCATTTT. Translating gives CSASGGVNQPQHF.

The table lists this clonotype with many counts. V usage is TRBV7-3 and J usage is TRBJ1-1; D uncertain. Trimming took off 2 bases at V and 0 bases at J, with 10 bases between the two ends. The CDR3 has 15 residues. The V gene's germline CDR1 is SGHTA and CDR2 FQGTGA. The CDR3 DNA is TGTGCCAGCAGCTTACAAGGCGGAATGAACACTGAAGCTTTCTTT. This translates into CASSLQGGMNTEAFF.

This clonotype was detected many times. V gene TRBV12-3 or TRBV12-4 combines with J gene TRBJ2-6, with unresolved D. The CDR3 runs to 16 residues. V lost 10 bases, J lost 0 bases, and 16 bases lay in between. The CDR3 loop reads CATHEVNVSGANVLTF. The CDR3 nucleotides read TGTGCCACACATGAGGTGAACGTCTCTGGGGCCAACGTCCTGACTTTC.